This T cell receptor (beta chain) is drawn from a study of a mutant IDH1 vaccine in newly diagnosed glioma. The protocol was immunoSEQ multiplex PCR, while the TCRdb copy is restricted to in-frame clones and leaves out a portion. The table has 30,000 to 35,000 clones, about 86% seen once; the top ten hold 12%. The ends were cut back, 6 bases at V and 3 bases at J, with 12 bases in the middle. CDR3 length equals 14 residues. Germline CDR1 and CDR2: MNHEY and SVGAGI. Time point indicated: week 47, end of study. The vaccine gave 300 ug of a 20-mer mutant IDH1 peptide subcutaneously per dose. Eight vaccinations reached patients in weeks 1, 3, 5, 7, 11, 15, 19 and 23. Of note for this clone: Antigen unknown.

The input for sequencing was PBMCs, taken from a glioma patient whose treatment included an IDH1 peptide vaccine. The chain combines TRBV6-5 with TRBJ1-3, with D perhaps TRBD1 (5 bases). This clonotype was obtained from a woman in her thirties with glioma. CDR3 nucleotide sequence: TGTGCCAGCAGATTGGGGGTTAGTGGAAACACCATATATTTT. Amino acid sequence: CASRLGVSGNTIYF.